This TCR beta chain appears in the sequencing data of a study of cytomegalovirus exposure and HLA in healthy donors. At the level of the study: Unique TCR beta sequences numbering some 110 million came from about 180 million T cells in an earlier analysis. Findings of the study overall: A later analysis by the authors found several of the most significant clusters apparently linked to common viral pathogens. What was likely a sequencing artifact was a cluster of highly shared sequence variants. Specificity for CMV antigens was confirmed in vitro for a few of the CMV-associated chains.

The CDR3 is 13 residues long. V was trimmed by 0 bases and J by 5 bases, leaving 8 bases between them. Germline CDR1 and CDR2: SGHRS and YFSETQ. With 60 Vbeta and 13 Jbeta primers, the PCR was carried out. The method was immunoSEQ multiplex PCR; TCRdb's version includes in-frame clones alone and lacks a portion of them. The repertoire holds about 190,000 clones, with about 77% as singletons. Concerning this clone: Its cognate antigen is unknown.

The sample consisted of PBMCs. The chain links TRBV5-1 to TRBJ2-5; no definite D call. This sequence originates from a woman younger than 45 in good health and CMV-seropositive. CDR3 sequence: CASSLETPETQYF. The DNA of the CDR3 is TGCGCCAGCAGCTTGGAGACTCCGGAGACCCAGTACTTC.